This record looks at one T cell receptor beta chain sequence and its context. Germline loops: CDR1 MNHEY, CDR2 SVGAGI. The CDR3 consists of 14 residues. Trimming shortened V by 6 bases and J by 0 bases, and 11 bases separated the two germline ends. The sample is drawn from a study of T cells in tuberculosis. The table came from immunoSEQ multiplex PCR; TCRdb's copy has only in-frame clones and leaves some out. The data contain over 30,000 clones, around 97% of them singletons. The genes are TRBV6-5 and TRBJ1-2; no definite D call. The source is a donor aged 10-35 years with latent tuberculosis or without tuberculosis infection. Sequences were obtained from PBMCs. The CDR3 DNA is TGTGCCAGCAGCAAATCCGGAGCTAACTATGGCTACACCTTC. Its translation: CASSKSGANYGYTF.